Shown below are 8 T cell receptor beta chains from a single sample sequenced in a study of blood T cell repertoires in COVID-19. Some clones are missing from TCRdb's copy, which holds only in-frame ones; the method was immunoSEQ multiplex PCR. The table lists roughly 300,000 clones, about 86% of them singletons. Sequencing was done on a sample of peripheral blood. These receptor sequences come from a woman aged 25 to 39 with COVID-19, enrolled during active disease.

This chain joins TRBV18 and TRBJ1-5; 8 positions agree with TRBD1. Germline trimming cut 3 bases from V and 0 bases from J; bases unmatched to any gene: 4. This CDR3 is built from 16 residues. Germline V CDR1 and CDR2: KGHSH, LQKENI. CDR3 residues: CASSPDRADSNQPQHF. CDR3 in DNA: TGTGCCAGCTCACCGGACAGGGCAGATAGCAATCAGCCCCAGCATTTT.

The chain joins TRBV7-9 to TRBJ1-6, with TRBD1 identical over 11 bases. The germline V gene encodes CDR1 SEHNR and CDR2 FQNEAQ (reference sequence). V shed 4 bases and J 5 bases; nucleotides not matched to a gene: 4. The CDR3 loop spans 16 amino acids. DNA for the CDR3: TGTGCCAGCAGCTCGGGACAGGGGGTCGATAATTCACCCCTCCACTTT. Its protein product is CASSSGQGVDNSPLHF.

The chain combines TRBV5-1 with TRBJ2-1; 9 bases align to TRBD1. With V trimmed by 4 bases and J by 8 bases, 10 bases remained unmatched. There are 15 residues in the CDR3. In germline, CDR1 is SGHRS, CDR2 YFSETQ. CDR3 in amino acids: CASSHWDRVGYEQFF. CDR3 nucleotides: TGCGCCAGCAGCCATTGGGACAGGGTAGGGTATGAGCAGTTCTTC.

The genes are TRBV13 and TRBJ2-7, with 11 bases aligning to TRBD2. V was clipped by 4 bases and J by 0 bases; unmatched bases: 2. This CDR3 has 15 residues. Looked up from germline, CDR1 is PRHDT and CDR2 is FYEKMQ (reference sequence). The DNA of the CDR3 is TGTGCCAGCAGCTCGGGACTAGCGGTCTCCTACGAGCAGTACTTC. Residues: CASSSGLAVSYEQYF. Together with reference TRBV13 and TRBJ2-7, the CDR3 gives the full variable domain: AAGVIQSPRHLIKEKRETATLKCYPIPRHDTVYWYQQGPGQDPQFLISFYEKMQSDKGSIPDRFSAQQFSDYHSELNMSSLELGDSALYFCASSSGLAVSYEQYFGPGTRLTVT.

This clone was observed once. This chain joins TRBV11-2 and TRBJ1-5; D ambiguous. Germline values: CDR1 SGHAT, CDR2 FQNNGV. Trimming cost V 2 bases and J 6 bases, with 17 bases left between them. This CDR3 contains 16 residues. The CDR3 DNA is TGTGCCAGCAGCTTAAACCCCGAGCGGTTCTGTCAGCCCCAGCATTTT. Its translation is CASSLNPERFCQPQHF.

This rearrangement joins TRBV18 to TRBJ1-3; perhaps TRBD1 as D (5 bases). V was clipped by 6 bases and J by 2 bases, with 8 bases between them. In germline, CDR1 is KGHSH, CDR2 LQKENI. The CDR3 is 13 amino acids. CDR3 loop: CASSEGAGNTIYF. In nucleotides, the CDR3 is TGTGCCAGCTCGGAAGGGGCTGGAAACACCATATATTTT.

This clone is a singleton in its sample. The rearrangement joins TRBV5-1 to TRBJ2-1; 10 bases agree with TRBD2. Looked up from germline, CDR1 is SGHRS and CDR2 is YFSETQ. Trimming at V came to 3 bases and at J to 7 bases, leaving 7 bases not matched to a gene. The CDR3 has 15 residues. CDR3 nucleotides: TGCGCCAGCAGCTGGCCAGCGGGGGGGCCGAATGAGCAGTTCTTC. Its translation is CASSWPAGGPNEQFF.

This rearrangement joins TRBV11-3 to TRBJ2-1; 8 nucleotides agree with TRBD2. In germline, CDR1 is SGHNT, CDR2 YENEEA. The CDR3 is 14 residues long. V trimming: 4 bases; J trimming: 5 bases; junction bases outside the gene matches: 4. CDR3 coding DNA: TGTGCCAGCAGCTACCGGGGGGGCGACAATGAGCAGTTCTTC. Amino acid sequence: CASSYRGGDNEQFF.